Listed below are T cell receptor beta chains from one sample, sequenced in a study of glioma-infiltrating T cells after dendritic cell vaccination. Measured with immunoSEQ multiplex PCR; TCRdb has only the in-frame clones, and not every one. The sample contains roughly 98,000 clones, more than 75% of which appear only once. Specimen: blood, collected before dendritic cell vaccination. The receptor set was obtained from a human donor with glioblastoma. Both conserved end residues are part of each CDR3. D genes are given only for firm matches. Part of the rows lack a size; the others show once, few, many or a class for expanded clones.

>-|TRBV5-1|TRBJ2-3|TRBD1
CASSPGDRAGDTQYF
TGCGCCAGCAGCCCGGGGGACAGGGCGGGAGATACGCAGTATTTT
>-|TRBV7-9|TRBJ2-4|TRBD1
CASSPGTGVDIQYF
TGTGCCAGCAGCCCCGGGACAGGGGTTGACATTCAGTACTTC
>once|TRBV5-6|TRBJ2-5|-
CASSRPGSRETQYF
TGTGCCAGCAGCCGCCCGGGGAGCAGAGAGACCCAGTACTTC
>once|TRBV6-5|TRBJ2-2|-
CASSYHRAERPGELFF
TGTGCCAGCAGTTACCACAGGGCGGAAAGACCCGGGGAGCTGTTTTTT
>-|TRBV15|TRBJ2-3|-
CATSRDPPGGSTDTQYF
TGTGCCACCAGCAGAGATCCCCCCGGGGGTAGCACAGATACGCAGTATTTT
>-|TRBV6-5|TRBJ2-1|TRBD2
CASSYSGTRSHNEQFF
TGTGCCAGCAGTTATTCCGGGACTAGATCCCACAATGAGCAGTTCTTC
>-|TRBV30|TRBJ2-7|-
CAWSPNYEQYF
TGTGCCTGGAGTCCCAACTACGAGCAGTACTTC
>-|TRBV5-4|TRBJ2-5|TRBD1
CASSGGTGTKETQYF
TGTGCCAGCAGCGGGGGGACAGGGACAAAAGAGACCCAGTACTTC
>few|TRBV6-5|TRBJ1-4|-
CASNSGRVCEKLFF
TGTGCCAGCAACTCGGGCAGGGTATGTGAAAAACTGTTTTTT
>-|TRBV5-6|TRBJ2-7|-
CASSLVYSLYEQYF
TGTGCCAGCAGCTTGGTCTATTCCTTATACGAGCAGTACTTC
>-|TRBV18|TRBJ2-7|TRBD1
CASSPNRQGAVNEQYF
TGTGCCAGCTCACCAAACCGGCAGGGGGCGGTCAACGAGCAGTACTTC
>once|TRBV7-6|TRBJ2-2|TRBD1
CASSLVGQGSGELFF
TGTGCCAGCAGCTTAGTGGGACAGGGGTCCGGGGAGCTGTTTTTT
>-|TRBV2|TRBJ2-1|TRBD2
CASSSGTSVYNEQFF
TGTGCCAGCAGTTCCGGGACTAGCGTTTACAATGAGCAGTTCTTC
>-|TRBV14|TRBJ2-7|-
CASSPLGGPTTYEQYF
TGTGCCAGCAGCCCCCTAGGGGGACCAACCACCTACGAGCAGTACTTC
>-|TRBV15|TRBJ2-3|-
CATSRGYLTDTQYF
TGTGCCACCAGCAGAGGCTATCTCACAGATACGCAGTATTTT
>once|TRBV15|TRBJ1-4|-
CATSRDGATNEKLFF
TGTGCCACCAGCAGAGACGGGGCAACTAATGAAAAACTGTTTTTT
>-|TRBV7-2|TRBJ1-2|TRBD1
CASSFRQGDGYTF
TGTGCCAGCAGCTTCCGACAGGGGGATGGCTACACCTTC
>-|TRBV4-1|TRBJ2-2|-
CASSQDSPTLSGELFF
TGCGCCAGCAGCCAAGATTCACCGACTCTGTCCGGGGAGCTGTTTTTT
>-|TRBV25-1|TRBJ2-3|-
CASSEFLLEGRSTDTQYF
TGTGCCAGCAGTGAATTCCTCTTGGAGGGACGTAGCACAGATACGCAGTATTTT
>-|TRBV9|TRBJ2-3|TRBD1
CASSTRQGADTQYF
TGTGCCAGCAGCACCAGACAGGGGGCAGATACGCAGTATTTT
>-|TRBV19|TRBJ2-1|TRBD2
CASSPNPYRDYLPYNEQFF
TGTGCCAGTAGCCCCAACCCCTATCGGGACTACCTACCTTACAATGAGCAGTTCTTC
>-|TRBV2|TRBJ2-2|-
CASRTPAGTGELFF
TGTGCCAGCAGGACCCCGGCGGGGACCGGGGAGCTGTTTTTT
>-|TRBV11-3|TRBJ1-1|TRBD1
CASSSRGRTEAFF
TGTGCCAGCAGCTCCAGGGGGAGGACTGAAGCTTTCTTT
>once|TRBV10-3|TRBJ1-3|-
CATTGGNTIYF
TGTGCCACGACAGGCGGAAACACCATATATTTT
>-|TRBV7-9|TRBJ2-7|TRBD2
CASSLELLAGGGEQYF
TGTGCCAGCAGCTTAGAGTTACTAGCGGGAGGCGGGGAGCAGTACTTC
>-|TRBV19|TRBJ1-5|-
CASSRQDNQPQHF
TGTGCCAGTAGTAGACAGGACAATCAGCCCCAGCATTTT
>-|TRBV9|TRBJ1-2|-
CASSGLTANYGYTF
TGTGCCAGCAGCGGTCTGACAGCCAACTATGGCTACACCTTC
>-|TRBV15|TRBJ2-7|TRBD2
CATSRDPAGAIYEQYF
TGTGCCACCAGCAGAGATCCGGCGGGAGCTATCTACGAGCAGTACTTC
>-|TRBV7-6|TRBJ2-3|-
CASSTSWVTRPSTDTQYF
TGTGCCAGCAGCACTAGTTGGGTTACTCGCCCCAGCACAGATACGCAGTATTTT
>-|TRBV7-3|TRBJ1-3|TRBD1
CASSLTEQGVFPGNTIYF
TGTGCCAGCAGCTTAACGGAACAGGGGGTGTTTCCTGGAAACACCATATATTTT
>-|TRBV6-1|TRBJ1-2|-
CASSEAAGDYYGYTF
TGTGCCAGCAGTGAAGCCGCCGGGGACTACTATGGCTACACCTTC
>-|TRBV30|TRBJ1-5|TRBD1
CAWSEDRGLGYSNQPQHF
TGTGCCTGGAGCGAGGACAGGGGGCTGGGGTATAGCAATCAGCCCCAGCATTTT
>once|TRBV6-5|TRBJ2-5|-
CASSIGEETQYF
TGTGCCAGCAGCATAGGGGAAGAGACCCAGTACTTC
>-|TRBV5-1|TRBJ1-1|TRBD1
CASRPDRERMNTEAFF
TGCGCCAGCAGGCCGGACAGGGAAAGGATGAACACTGAAGCTTTCTTT
>once|TRBV7-2|TRBJ1-5|-
CASSLGVGHYSNQPQHF
TGTGCCAGCAGTTTAGGGGTGGGACACTACTCCAATCAGCCCCAGCATTTT